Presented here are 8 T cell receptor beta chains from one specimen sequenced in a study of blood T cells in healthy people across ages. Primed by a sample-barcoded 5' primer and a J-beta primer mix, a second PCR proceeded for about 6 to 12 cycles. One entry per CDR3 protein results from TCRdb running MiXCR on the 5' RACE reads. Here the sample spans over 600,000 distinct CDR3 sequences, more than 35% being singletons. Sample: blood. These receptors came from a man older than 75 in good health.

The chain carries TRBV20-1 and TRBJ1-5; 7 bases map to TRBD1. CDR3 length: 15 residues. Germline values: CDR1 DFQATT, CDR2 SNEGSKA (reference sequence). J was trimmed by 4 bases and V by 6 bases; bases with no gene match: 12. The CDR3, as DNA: TGCAGTGCCGACTTACAGGGGTTAGGGAATCAGCCCCAGCATTTT. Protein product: CSADLQGLGNQPQHF.

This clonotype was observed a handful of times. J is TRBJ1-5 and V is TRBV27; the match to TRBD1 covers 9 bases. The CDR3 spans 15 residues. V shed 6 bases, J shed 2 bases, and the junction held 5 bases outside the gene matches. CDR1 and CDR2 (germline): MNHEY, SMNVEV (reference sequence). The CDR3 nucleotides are TGTGCCAGCAGCCCGACAGGGGGAGGCAATCAGCCCCAGCATTTT. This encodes CASSPTGGGNQPQHF.

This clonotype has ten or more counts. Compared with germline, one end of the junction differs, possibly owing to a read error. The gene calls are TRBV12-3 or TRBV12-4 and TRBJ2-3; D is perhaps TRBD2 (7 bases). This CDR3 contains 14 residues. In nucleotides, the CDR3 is TGTGCCAGCAGTTTGACGGGGGGCACAGATGCGCAATATTTT. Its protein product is CASSLTGGTDAQYF.

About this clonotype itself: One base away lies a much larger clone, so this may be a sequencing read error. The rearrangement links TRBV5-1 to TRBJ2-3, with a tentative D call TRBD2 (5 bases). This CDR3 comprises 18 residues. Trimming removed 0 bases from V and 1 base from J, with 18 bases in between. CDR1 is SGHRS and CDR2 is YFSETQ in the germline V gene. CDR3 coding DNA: TGCGCCAGCAGCTTGGAAGGGCGGTTAGCGCGTGGCACAGATACGCAGTATTTT. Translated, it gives CASSLEGRLARGTDTQYF.

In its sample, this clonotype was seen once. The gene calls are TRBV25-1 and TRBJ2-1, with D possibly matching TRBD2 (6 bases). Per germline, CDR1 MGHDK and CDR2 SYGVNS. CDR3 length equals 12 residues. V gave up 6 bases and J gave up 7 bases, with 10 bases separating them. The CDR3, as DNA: TGTGCCAGCAGGGCGCTAGCGAATGAGCAGTTCTTC. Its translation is CASRALANEQFF. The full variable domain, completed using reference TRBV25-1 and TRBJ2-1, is EADIYQTPRYLVIGTGKKITLECSQTMGHDKMYWYQQDPGMELHLIHYSYGVNSTEKGDLSSESTVSRIRTEHFPLTLESARPSHTSQYLCASRALANEQFFGPGTRLTVL.

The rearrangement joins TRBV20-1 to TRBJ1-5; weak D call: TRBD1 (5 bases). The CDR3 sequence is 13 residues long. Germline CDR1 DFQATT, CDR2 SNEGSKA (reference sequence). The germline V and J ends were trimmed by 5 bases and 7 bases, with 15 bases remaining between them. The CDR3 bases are TGCAGTGCTGCGGGCCCTGGGGGGCAGCCCCAGCATTTT. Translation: CSAAGPGGQPQHF.

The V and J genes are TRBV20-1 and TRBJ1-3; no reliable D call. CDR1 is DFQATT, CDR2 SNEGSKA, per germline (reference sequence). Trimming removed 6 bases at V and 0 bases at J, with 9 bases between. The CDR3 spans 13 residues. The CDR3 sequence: CSAKDPSGNTIYF. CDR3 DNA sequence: TGCAGTGCAAAGGACCCCTCTGGAAACACCATATATTTT.

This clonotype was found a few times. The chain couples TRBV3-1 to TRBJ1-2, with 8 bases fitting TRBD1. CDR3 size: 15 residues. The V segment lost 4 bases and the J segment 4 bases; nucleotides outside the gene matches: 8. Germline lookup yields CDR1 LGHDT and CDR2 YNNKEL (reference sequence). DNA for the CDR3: TGTGCCAGCAGCCCCACAGGGGGGCTTGTCTATGGCTACACCTTC. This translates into CASSPTGGLVYGYTF. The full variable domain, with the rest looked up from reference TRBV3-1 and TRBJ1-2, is DTAVSQTPKYLVTQMGNDKSIKCEQNLGHDTMYWYKQDSKKFLKIMFSYNNKELIINETVPNRFSPKSPDKAHLNLHINSLELGDSAVYFCASSPTGGLVYGYTFGSGTRLTVV.